This T cell receptor beta chain was recovered during a study of T cell responses to AZD1222 COVID-19 vaccine. About the research overall: Second doses were pooled across both intervals (about 4 or about 12 weeks).

From germline, CDR1 is SGDLS and CDR2 YYNGEE. The CDR3 runs to 14 residues. The V gene end was trimmed by 2 bases and the J gene end by 0 bases; junction bases not matched to a gene: 2. Assay used: immunoSEQ multiplex PCR; TCRdb lists only in-frame clones, some missing. The sample includes 94,000 or so clones, roughly 88% seen only once; the top ten take roughly 24%. Here the sequenced sample was peripheral blood, taken on day 0 of AZD1222 vaccination. V usage is TRBV9 and J usage is TRBJ2-7, with TRBD2 matching 7 bases. This sequence was found in an adult in good health. The DNA for the CDR3 is TGTGCCAGCAGCGTGGGGACTAACTCCTACGAGCAGTACTTC. Its translation is CASSVGTNSYEQYF.